This T cell receptor beta chain was recorded in a study of T cells in Graves' hyperthyroidism and ophthalmopathy (dated by TCRdb to about 2019). As for the study more broadly: Peripheral blood samples were taken at the time of initial diagnosis, prior to any treatment. To identify distinguishing TCR V-J signatures, a discovery cohort of 90 to 100 patients was used, comprising 43 with Graves' ophthalmopathy and 57 with stable Graves' hyperthyroidism. Whether ophthalmopathy could be predicted prospectively was tested in an independent validation cohort made up of about 18 hyperthyroidism patients plus 17 patients who later progressed to ophthalmopathy. The approximately 100 discovery patients were randomly divided into training and test sets at a 7:3 ratio. In about six Graves' hyperthyroidism patients, the study also compared T-cell repertoires from thyroid tissue with T-cell repertoires from blood. Once sampling was done, hyperthyroidism patients were given methimazole at a starting dose of 30 mg daily, whereas ophthalmopathy patients were given high-dose intravenous methylprednisolone. According to the paper, TCR Vbeta CDR3 sequencing was carried out on about 140 peripheral blood samples, which came from around 43 ophthalmopathy, fewer than 80 hyperthyroidism and approximately 17 progressor patients.

Broader findings and caveats from the paper: In cross-validation, a model built on a 13 V-J signature told ophthalmopathy apart from stable hyperthyroidism with 87.88% sensitivity and 81% to 82% specificity, and in testing the same model reached 80%/75%. In validation, the model predicted progression to ophthalmopathy a median of around six months before onset, with over 60% sensitivity and about 72% specificity. No statistical method was used to set the sample size in advance, and investigators knew the group allocation. Most expanded thyroid clonotypes (frequency above 0.001) were also detected in blood, a finding suggesting that blood repertoires may reflect thyroid immune responses.

Trimming takes 9 bases from V and 3 bases from J, and the germline ends sit 11 bases apart. The CDR3, from cysteine to phenylalanine, totals 13 residues. The sequence is cut down to CDR3 DNA, 39 bases in frame from base 1. Based on the germline V gene, the CDR1 and CDR2 sequences are MNHNS and SASEGT. The TCR beta CDR3 regions were amplified from the RNA transcripts. A first-round RT-PCR of the TCR CDR3 used the HTBI primer set with the Qiagen OneStep RT-PCR kit. Libraries were constructed in a second round of multiplex PCR, after which size selection and purification were performed. Sequencing of the libraries was done on an Illumina HiSeq2000 using paired-end 100 bp reads. As for the authors' bioinformatics: SOAPnuke was used to process the raw data, removing reads that contained adapters or uncalled bases, had a mean Phred below 15, or lacked an exact match to the constant primer or identifier. COPE v1.2.5 was used to merge the high-quality paired reads, and each unique nucleotide sequence was defined as a clonotype. MiTCR v1.1 was used to align clonotypes to the IMGT TRBV, TRBD and TRBJ reference segments. Analysis was restricted to V-J combinations with a frequency above 0.0001, which covered 98% to 99.2% of repertoires. A TCS score was defined as the ratio between F50 (clonal expansion) and ExV (chaos), using BLOSUM62-based TCRdist between CDR3 peptides within each V-J. Welch's t-statistics and random forest reduced roughly 500 V-J features to roughly 13, which were used in a naive Bayes classifier (R e1071). TCRdb reprocessing: public reads trimmed at Q25 with fastp, clones called with MiXCR, in-frame beta chains kept. Entries that share a CDR3 protein sequence are merged under the most common genes and DNA. The V and J calls follow TCRdb's processing rather than the paper's. Present in this sample are under 750,000 distinct CDR3 sequences, approximately 18% of which were seen just once. The ten biggest clones cover around 17% of the sample.

Hyperthyroidism patients were newly diagnosed, with disease duration under 2 months, and aged 18 to 65 years. The study excluded patients with uncontrolled infections, other autoimmune diseases, pregnancy or lactation. Diagnoses relied on clinical symptoms, serum thyroxine and TRAb, thyroid ultrasound and orbital computed tomography. Blood from progressor patients was collected at the time of first diagnosis with hyperthyroidism, before any ophthalmopathy symptoms had appeared. PBMCs were separated from 7.5 to 10 ml of fresh peripheral blood using Ficoll-Paque density gradient centrifugation. Patients classed as progressors first received a Graves' hyperthyroidism diagnosis and then went on to develop ophthalmopathy during follow-up. Total RNA was extracted using Trizol reagent, and RNA quality was assessed on an Agilent 2100 Bioanalyzer. This clonotype occurred many times. There is no known antigen for this receptor. Per-base quality was not reported, and no clone a single base away is much larger than it.

In this chain, TRBV6-1 is recombined with TRBJ2-2; the D segment could be TRBD1, given 6 matching bases. This clonotype was sampled from a woman aged 45-59 years with Graves' hyperthyroidism that later progressed to Graves' ophthalmopathy. Sequenced: blood. CDR3 sequence: CASTGSDTGELFF. DNA sequence: TGTGCCAGTACAGGGTCGGACACCGGGGAGCTGTTTTTT.